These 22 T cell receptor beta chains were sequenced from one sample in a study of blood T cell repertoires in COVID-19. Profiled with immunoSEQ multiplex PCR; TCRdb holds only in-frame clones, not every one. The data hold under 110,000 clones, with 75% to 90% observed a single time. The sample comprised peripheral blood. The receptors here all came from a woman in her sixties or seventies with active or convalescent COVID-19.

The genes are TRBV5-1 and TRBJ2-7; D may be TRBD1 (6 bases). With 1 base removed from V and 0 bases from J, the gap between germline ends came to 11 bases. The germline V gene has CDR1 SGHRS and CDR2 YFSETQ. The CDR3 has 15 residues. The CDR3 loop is CASSLMGASSYEQYF. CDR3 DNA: TGCGCCAGCAGCTTGATGGGGGCCAGCTCCTACGAGCAGTACTTC. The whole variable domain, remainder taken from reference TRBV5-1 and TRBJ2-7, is KAGVTQTPRYLIKTRGQQVTLSCSPISGHRSVSWYQQTPGQGLQFLFEYFSETQRNKGNFPGRFSGRQFSNSRSEMNVSTLELGDSALYLCASSLMGASSYEQYFGPGTRLTVT.

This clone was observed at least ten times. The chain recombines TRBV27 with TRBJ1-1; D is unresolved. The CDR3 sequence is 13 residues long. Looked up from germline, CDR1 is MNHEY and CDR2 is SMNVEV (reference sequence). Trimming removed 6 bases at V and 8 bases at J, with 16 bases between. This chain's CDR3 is CASSYAPGVEAFF. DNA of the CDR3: TGTGCCAGCAGCTACGCCCCCGGAGTAGAAGCTTTCTTT.

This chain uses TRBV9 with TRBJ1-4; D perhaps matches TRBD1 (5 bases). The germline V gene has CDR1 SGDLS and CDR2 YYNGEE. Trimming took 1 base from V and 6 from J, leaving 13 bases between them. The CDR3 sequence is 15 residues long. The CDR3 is CASSVTPLGDEKLFF. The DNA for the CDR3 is TGTGCCAGCAGCGTAACCCCCCTAGGGGATGAAAAACTGTTTTTT.

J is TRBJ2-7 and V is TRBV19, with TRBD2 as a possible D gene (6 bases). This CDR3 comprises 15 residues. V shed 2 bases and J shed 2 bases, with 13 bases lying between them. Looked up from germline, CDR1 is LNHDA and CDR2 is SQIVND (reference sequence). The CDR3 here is CASSIMAGSPYEQYF. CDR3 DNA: TGTGCCAGTAGTATAATGGCGGGAAGCCCCTACGAGCAGTACTTC. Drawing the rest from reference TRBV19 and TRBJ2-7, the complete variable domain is DGGITQSPKYLFRKEGQNVTLSCEQNLNHDAMYWYRQDPGQGLRLIYYSQIVNDFQKGDIAEGYSVSREKKESFPLTVTSAQKNPTAFYLCASSIMAGSPYEQYFGPGTRLTVT.

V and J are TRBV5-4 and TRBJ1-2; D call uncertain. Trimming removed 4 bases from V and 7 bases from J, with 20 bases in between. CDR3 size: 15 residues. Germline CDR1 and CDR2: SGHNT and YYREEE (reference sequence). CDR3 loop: CASSTNAVTVRGYTF. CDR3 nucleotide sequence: TGTGCCAGCAGCACAAACGCAGTTACAGTCCGTGGCTACACCTTC.

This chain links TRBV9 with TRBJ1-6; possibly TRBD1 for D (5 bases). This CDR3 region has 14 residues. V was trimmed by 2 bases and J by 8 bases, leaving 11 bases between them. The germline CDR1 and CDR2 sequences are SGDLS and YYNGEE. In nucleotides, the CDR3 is TGTGCCAGCAGCGTCCAGGGTTGGGATTCACCCCTCCACTTT. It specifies CASSVQGWDSPLHF.

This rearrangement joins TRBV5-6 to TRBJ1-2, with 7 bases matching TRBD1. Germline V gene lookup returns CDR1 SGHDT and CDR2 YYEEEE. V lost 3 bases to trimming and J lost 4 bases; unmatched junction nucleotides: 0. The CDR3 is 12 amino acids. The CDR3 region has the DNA TGTGCCAGCAGCTGGGACAGCTATGGCTACACCTTC. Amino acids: CASSWDSYGYTF.

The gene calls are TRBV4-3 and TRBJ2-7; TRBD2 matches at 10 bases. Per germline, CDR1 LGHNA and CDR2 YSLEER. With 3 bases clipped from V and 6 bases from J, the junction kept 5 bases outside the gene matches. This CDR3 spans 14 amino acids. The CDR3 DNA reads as TGCGCCAGCAGCCATTCTAGCGGGAGCGGCGAGCAGTACTTC. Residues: CASSHSSGSGEQYF.

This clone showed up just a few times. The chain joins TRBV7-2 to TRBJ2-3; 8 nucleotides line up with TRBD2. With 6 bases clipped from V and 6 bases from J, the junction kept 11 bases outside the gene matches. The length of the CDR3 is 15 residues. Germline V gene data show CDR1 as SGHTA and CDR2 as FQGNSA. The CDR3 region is CASRSGLVLADTQYF. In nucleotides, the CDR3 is TGTGCCAGCAGATCGGGACTAGTTCTTGCGGATACGCAGTATTTT. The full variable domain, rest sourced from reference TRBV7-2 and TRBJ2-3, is GAGVSQSPSNKVTEKGKDVELRCDPISGHTALYWYRQSLGQGLEFLIYFQGNSAPDKSGLPSDRFSAERTGGSVSTLTIQRTQQEDSAVYLCASRSGLVLADTQYFGPGTRLTVL.

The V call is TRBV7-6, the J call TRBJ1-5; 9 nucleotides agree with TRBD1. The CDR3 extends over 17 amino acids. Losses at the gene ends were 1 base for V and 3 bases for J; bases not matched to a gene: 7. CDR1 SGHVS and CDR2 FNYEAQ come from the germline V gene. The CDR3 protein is CASSLGGGQGNNQPQHF. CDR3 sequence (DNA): TGTGCCAGCAGCTTAGGAGGGGGACAGGGTAACAATCAGCCCCAGCATTTT.

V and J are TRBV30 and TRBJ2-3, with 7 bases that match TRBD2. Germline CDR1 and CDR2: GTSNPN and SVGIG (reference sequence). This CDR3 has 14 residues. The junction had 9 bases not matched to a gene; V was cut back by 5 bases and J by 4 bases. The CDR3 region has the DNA TGTGCCTGGGACTTAAGCGGGACGGCAGATACGCAGTATTTT. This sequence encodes CAWDLSGTADTQYF.

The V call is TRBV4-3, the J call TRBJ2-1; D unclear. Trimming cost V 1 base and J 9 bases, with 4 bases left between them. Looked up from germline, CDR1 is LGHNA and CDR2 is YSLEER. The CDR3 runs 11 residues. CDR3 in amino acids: CASSQGLEQFF. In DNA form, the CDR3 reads TGCGCCAGCAGCCAAGGACTTGAGCAGTTCTTC.

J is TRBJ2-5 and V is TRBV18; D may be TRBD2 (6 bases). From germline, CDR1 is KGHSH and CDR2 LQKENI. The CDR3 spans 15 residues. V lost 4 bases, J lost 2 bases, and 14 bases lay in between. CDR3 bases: TGTGCCAGCTCACTAACCCGGGACTCTCAAGAGACCCAGTACTTC. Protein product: CASSLTRDSQETQYF.

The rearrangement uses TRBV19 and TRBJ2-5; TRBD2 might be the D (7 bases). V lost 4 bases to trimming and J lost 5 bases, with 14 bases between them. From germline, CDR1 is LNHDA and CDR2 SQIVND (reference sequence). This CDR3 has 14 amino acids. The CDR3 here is CASSNRGAEETQYF. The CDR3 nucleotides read TGTGCCAGTAGTAACCGGGGGGCGGAGGAGACCCAGTACTTC.

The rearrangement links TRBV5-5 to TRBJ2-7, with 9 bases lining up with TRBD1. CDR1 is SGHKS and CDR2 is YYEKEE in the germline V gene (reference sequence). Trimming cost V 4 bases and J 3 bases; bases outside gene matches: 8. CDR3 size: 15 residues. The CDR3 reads CASSLGQGSHYEQYF. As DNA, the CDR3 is TGTGCCAGCAGCCTGGGACAGGGAAGCCACTACGAGCAGTACTTC.

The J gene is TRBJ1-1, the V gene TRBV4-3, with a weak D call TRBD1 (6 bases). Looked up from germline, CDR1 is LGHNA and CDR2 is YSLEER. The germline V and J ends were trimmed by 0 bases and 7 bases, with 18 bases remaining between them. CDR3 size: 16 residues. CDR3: CASSQDPRGGIGEAFF. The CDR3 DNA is TGCGCCAGCAGCCAAGATCCTAGAGGGGGAATCGGTGAAGCTTTCTTT.

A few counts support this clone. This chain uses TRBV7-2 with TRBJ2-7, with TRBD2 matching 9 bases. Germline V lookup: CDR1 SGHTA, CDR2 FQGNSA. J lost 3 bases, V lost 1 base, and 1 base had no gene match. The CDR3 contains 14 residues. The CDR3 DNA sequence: TGTGCCAGCAGCTTAGAACTAGCGGGCTACGAGCAGTACTTC. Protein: CASSLELAGYEQYF.

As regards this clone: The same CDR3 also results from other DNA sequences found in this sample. Written as DNA, the CDR3 is TGTGCCATGGGAGGGGGAGTGAATTCACCCCTCCACTTT. Amino acid sequence: CAMGGGVNSPLHF. This sequence joins TRBV28 and TRBJ1-6, with D perhaps matching TRBD1 (6 bases). V was clipped by 10 bases and J by 7 bases, with 14 bases between them. CDR1 is MDHEN, CDR2 SYDVKM, per germline. The CDR3 is made up of 13 amino acids.

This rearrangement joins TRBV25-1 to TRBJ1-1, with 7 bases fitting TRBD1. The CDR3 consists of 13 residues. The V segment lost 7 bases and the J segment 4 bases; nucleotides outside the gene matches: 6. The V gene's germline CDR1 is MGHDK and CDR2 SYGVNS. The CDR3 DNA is TGTGCCAGCACCAGGGGGGCGAGCACTGAAGCTTTCTTT. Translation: CASTRGASTEAFF.

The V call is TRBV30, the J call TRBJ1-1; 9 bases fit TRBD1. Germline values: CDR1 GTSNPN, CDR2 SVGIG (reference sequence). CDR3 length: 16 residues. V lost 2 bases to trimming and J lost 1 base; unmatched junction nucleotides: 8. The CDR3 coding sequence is TGTGCCTGGAGTACCCCCGGACAGGGGAGGAACACTGAAGCTTTCTTT. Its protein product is CAWSTPGQGRNTEAFF.

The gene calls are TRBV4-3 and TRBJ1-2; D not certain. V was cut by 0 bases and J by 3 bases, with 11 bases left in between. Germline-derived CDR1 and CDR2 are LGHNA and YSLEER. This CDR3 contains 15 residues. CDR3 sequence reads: CASSQDKAGDYGYTF. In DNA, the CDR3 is TGCGCCAGCAGCCAAGATAAGGCCGGGGACTATGGCTACACCTTC.

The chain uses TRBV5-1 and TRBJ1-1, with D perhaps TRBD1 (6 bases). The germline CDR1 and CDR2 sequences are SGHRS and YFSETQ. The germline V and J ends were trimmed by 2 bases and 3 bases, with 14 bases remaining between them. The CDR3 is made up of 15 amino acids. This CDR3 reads CASSLGGARDTEAFF. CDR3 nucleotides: TGCGCCAGCAGCTTAGGGGGGGCGCGGGACACTGAAGCTTTCTTT.